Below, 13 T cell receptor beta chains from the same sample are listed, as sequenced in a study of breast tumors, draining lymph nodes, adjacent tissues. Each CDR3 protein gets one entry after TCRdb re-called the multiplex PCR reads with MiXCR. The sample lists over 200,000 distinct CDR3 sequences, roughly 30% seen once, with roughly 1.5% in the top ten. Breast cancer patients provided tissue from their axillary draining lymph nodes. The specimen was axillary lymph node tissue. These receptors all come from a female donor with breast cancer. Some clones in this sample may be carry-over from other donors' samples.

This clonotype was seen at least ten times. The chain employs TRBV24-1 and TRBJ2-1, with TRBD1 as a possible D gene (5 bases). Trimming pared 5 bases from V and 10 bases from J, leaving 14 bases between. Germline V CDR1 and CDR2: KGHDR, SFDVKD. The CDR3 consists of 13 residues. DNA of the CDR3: TGTGCCACCAGTGCCCCAGGGTTGCGAGAGCAGTTCTTC. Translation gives CATSAPGLREQFF.

The CDR3 region is CASSAAGLAGETQYF. CDR3 bases: TGTGCCAGCAGCGCAGCGGGGCTAGCGGGAGAGACCCAGTACTTC. The genes are TRBV9 and TRBJ2-5, with 8 positions matching TRBD2. The J segment lost 4 bases and the V segment lost 3 bases, leaving 8 bases of the junction unmatched. The CDR3 is 15 residues long. CDR1 SGDLS and CDR2 YYNGEE come from the germline V gene. Full variable domain (remainder filled in from reference TRBV9 and TRBJ2-5): DSGVTQTPKHLITATGQRVTLRCSPRSGDLSVYWYQQSLDQGLQFLIQYYNGEERAKGNILERFSAQQFPDLHSELNLSSLELGDSALYFCASSAAGLAGETQYFGPGTRLLVL.

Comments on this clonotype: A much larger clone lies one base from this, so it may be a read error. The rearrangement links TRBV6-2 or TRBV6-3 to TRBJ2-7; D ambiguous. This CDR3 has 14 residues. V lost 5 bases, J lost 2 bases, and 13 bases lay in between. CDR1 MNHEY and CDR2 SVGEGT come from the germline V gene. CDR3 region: CASSHGRSPYEQYF. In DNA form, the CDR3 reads TGTGCCAGCAGTCACGGGCGGAGCCCCTACGAGCAGTACTTC.

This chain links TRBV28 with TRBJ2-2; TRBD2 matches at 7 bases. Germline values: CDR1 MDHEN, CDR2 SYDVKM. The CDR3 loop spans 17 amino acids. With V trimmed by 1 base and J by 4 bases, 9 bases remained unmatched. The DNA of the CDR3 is TGTGCCAGCAGTTTATCCTATATAGCTAGCGGCACCGGGGAGCTGTTTTTT. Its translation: CASSLSYIASGTGELFF.

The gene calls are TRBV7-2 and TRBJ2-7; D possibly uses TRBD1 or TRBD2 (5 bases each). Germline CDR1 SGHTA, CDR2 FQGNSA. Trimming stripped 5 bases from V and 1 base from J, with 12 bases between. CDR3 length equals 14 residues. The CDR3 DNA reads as TGTGCCAGCAGCCCAAGGGACGGTTCCTACGAGCAGTACTTC. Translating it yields CASSPRDGSYEQYF.

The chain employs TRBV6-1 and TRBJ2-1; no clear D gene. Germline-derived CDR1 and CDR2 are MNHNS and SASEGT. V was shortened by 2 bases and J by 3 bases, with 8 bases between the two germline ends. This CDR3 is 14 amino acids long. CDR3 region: CASSESGFYNEQFF. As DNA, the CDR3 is TGTGCCAGCAGTGAAAGTGGGTTCTACAATGAGCAGTTCTTC.

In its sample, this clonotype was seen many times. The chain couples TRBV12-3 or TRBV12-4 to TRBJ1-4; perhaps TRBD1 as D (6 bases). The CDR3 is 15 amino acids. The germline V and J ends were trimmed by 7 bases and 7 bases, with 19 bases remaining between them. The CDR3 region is CASTNWIGGSEKLFF. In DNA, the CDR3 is TGTGCCAGCACTAATTGGATAGGGGGAAGTGAAAAACTGTTTTTT.

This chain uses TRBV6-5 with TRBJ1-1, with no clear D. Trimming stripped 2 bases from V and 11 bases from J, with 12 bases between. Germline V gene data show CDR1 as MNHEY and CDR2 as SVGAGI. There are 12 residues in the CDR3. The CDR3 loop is CASSYIPGEAFF. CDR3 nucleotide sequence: TGTGCCAGCAGTTACATCCCCGGTGAGGCTTTCTTT.

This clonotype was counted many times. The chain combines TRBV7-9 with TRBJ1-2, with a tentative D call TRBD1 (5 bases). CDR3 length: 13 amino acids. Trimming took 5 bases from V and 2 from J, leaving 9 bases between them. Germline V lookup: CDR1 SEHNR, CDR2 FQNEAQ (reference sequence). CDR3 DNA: TGTGCCAGCAGCCCGACAGCCAACTATGGCTACACCTTC. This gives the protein CASSPTANYGYTF.

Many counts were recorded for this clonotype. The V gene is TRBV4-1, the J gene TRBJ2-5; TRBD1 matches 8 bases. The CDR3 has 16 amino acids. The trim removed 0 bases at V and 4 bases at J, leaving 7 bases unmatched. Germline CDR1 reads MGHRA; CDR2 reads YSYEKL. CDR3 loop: CASSQDPGRGRETQYF. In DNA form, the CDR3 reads TGCGCCAGCAGCCAAGATCCGGGCAGGGGGCGAGAGACCCAGTACTTC.

CDR3 nucleotide sequence: TGCAGTGCTTCGTCTCGGAGCTCCTATGGCTACACCTTC. This codes for CSASSRSSYGYTF. The J gene is TRBJ1-2, the V gene TRBV20-1, with unresolved D. The CDR3 is made up of 13 amino acids. The V gene's germline CDR1 is DFQATT and CDR2 SNEGSKA (reference sequence). V lost 5 bases and J lost 4, with 14 bases in between.

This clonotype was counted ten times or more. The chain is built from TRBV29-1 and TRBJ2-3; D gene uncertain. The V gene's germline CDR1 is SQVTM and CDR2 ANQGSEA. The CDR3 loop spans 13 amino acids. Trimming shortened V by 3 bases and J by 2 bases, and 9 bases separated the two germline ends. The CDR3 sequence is CSVDKGNTDTQYF. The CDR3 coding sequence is TGCAGCGTTGATAAGGGAAACACAGATACGCAGTATTTT.

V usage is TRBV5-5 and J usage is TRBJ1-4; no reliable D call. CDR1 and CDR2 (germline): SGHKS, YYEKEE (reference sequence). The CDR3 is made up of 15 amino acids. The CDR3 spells CALRPSGATNEKLFF. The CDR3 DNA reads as TGTGCTCTTCGACCCTCGGGAGCAACTAATGAAAAACTGTTTTTT.